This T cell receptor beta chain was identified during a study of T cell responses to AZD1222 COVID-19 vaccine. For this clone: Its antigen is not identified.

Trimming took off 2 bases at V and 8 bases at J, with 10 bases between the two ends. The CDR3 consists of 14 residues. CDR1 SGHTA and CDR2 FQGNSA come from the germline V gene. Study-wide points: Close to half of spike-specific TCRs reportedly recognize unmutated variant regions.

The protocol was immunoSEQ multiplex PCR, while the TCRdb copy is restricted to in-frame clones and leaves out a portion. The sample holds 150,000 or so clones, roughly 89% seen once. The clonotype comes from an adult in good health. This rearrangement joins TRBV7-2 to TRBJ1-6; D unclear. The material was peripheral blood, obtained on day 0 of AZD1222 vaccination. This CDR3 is CASSLRRDDSPLHF. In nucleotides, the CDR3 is TGTGCCAGCAGCTTAAGGAGGGATGATTCACCCCTCCACTTT.